Listed below are T cell receptor beta chains from one sample, sequenced in a study of cytomegalovirus exposure and HLA in healthy donors. The repertoire was sequenced with immunoSEQ multiplex PCR; TCRdb's copy has only in-frame clones and lacks some. Of roughly 120,000 clones in the sample, over 65% were seen once. What was sequenced was PBMCs. The receptors derive from a woman aged 18-35 years in good health and CMV-seronegative. Both conserved end residues are part of each CDR3. The D gene is left open where the match is weak. Clone size is not always given. Where it is, it says once, few, many or a class for expanded clones.

abundance: once; j_gene: TRBJ1-2; d_gene: TRBD1; v_gene: TRBV28; CDR3nt: TGTGCTTGTTCCGGGACAGACTATGGCTACACCTTC; CDR3aa: CACSGTDYGYTF
abundance: once; j_gene: TRBJ2-7; d_gene: NA; v_gene: TRBV2; CDR3nt: TGTGCCAGCAGTGAAGAGGCGGCGGACGGGGGGCGACAGTACTTC; CDR3aa: CASSEEAADGGRQYF
abundance: once; j_gene: TRBJ1-2; d_gene: TRBD1; v_gene: TRBV7-2; CDR3nt: TGTGCCAGCAGCGTCCGGGGACAGGGGGACTATGGCTACACCTTC; CDR3aa: CASSVRGQGDYGYTF
abundance: NA; j_gene: TRBJ1-1; d_gene: NA; v_gene: TRBV7-9; CDR3nt: TGTGCCAGCAGTACCGGGTTAACGTCGAAGCGGTACACTGAAGCTTTCTTT; CDR3aa: CASSTGLTSKRYTEAFF
abundance: few; j_gene: TRBJ2-1; d_gene: NA; v_gene: TRBV30; CDR3nt: TGTGCCTGGAGACAGTCCAGCTCCTACAATGAGCAGTTCTTC; CDR3aa: CAWRQSSSYNEQFF
abundance: once; j_gene: TRBJ1-5; d_gene: NA; v_gene: TRBV7-2; CDR3nt: TGTGCCAGCAGCTTAGCGGGGACACTTAATCAGCCCCAGCATTTT; CDR3aa: CASSLAGTLNQPQHF
abundance: NA; j_gene: TRBJ1-5; d_gene: NA; v_gene: TRBV30; CDR3nt: TGTGCCTGGAGAATCCGGGATACGCCGAATCAGCCCCAGCATTTT; CDR3aa: CAWRIRDTPNQPQHF
abundance: NA; j_gene: TRBJ1-1; d_gene: TRBD1; v_gene: TRBV5-1; CDR3nt: TGCGCCAGCAGCTGGGGACAGGGGGGGACTGAAGCTTTCTTT; CDR3aa: CASSWGQGGTEAFF
abundance: NA; j_gene: TRBJ2-1; d_gene: TRBD2; v_gene: TRBV6-4; CDR3nt: TGTGCCAGCAGTCCTAGCGGGGTCAAATACAATGAGCAGTTCTTC; CDR3aa: CASSPSGVKYNEQFF
abundance: NA; j_gene: TRBJ1-1; d_gene: TRBD1; v_gene: TRBV6-5; CDR3nt: TGTGCCAGCAGTTACAGGGGGCGAGCTTTCTTT; CDR3aa: CASSYRGRAFF
abundance: NA; j_gene: TRBJ2-5; d_gene: TRBD1; v_gene: TRBV19; CDR3nt: TGTGCCAGTAGGCCGGTGGACAGGGACAGTGAGACCCAGTACTTC; CDR3aa: CASRPVDRDSETQYF
abundance: NA; j_gene: TRBJ2-1; d_gene: TRBD2; v_gene: TRBV11-2; CDR3nt: TGTGCCAGCAGCAAGACTAGCGGAAGCTCCTACAATGAGCAGTTCTTC; CDR3aa: CASSKTSGSSYNEQFF
abundance: once; j_gene: TRBJ1-5; d_gene: NA; v_gene: TRBV28; CDR3nt: TGTGCCAGCAGTTTTAGCGGGAATCAGCCCCAGCATTTT; CDR3aa: CASSFSGNQPQHF
abundance: few; j_gene: TRBJ1-1; d_gene: TRBD1; v_gene: TRBV5-6; CDR3nt: TGTGCCAGCAGCTTGAAACAGGGGTACACTGAAGCTTTCTTT; CDR3aa: CASSLKQGYTEAFF
abundance: NA; j_gene: TRBJ2-5; d_gene: TRBD2; v_gene: TRBV5-1; CDR3nt: TGCGCCAGCAGCTTGGGGCTAGCGGGACAAGAGACCCAGTACTTC; CDR3aa: CASSLGLAGQETQYF
abundance: NA; j_gene: TRBJ2-3; d_gene: TRBD2; v_gene: TRBV29-1; CDR3nt: TGCAGCGGTCTCGGGAGGAAGGATACGCAGTATTTT; CDR3aa: CSGLGRKDTQYF
abundance: NA; j_gene: TRBJ2-7; d_gene: NA; v_gene: TRBV10-2; CDR3nt: TGCGCCAGCCGCCCAGCGGAGAGTTCTCGGGAGCAGTACTTC; CDR3aa: CASRPAESSREQYF
abundance: once; j_gene: TRBJ1-1; d_gene: NA; v_gene: TRBV15; CDR3nt: TGTGCCACCAGCAGAGGAGGTTCTGAAGCTTTCTTT; CDR3aa: CATSRGGSEAFF
abundance: NA; j_gene: TRBJ1-1; d_gene: NA; v_gene: TRBV6-6; CDR3nt: TGTGCCAGCAGACCCACAGGGAACACTGAAGCTTTCTTT; CDR3aa: CASRPTGNTEAFF
abundance: NA; j_gene: TRBJ1-5; d_gene: TRBD1; v_gene: TRBV28; CDR3nt: TGTGCCAGCAGACAAGGACAGGGGAGGTTTGGCCAGCATTTT; CDR3aa: CASRQGQGRFGQHF
abundance: few; j_gene: TRBJ2-5; d_gene: NA; v_gene: TRBV6-4; CDR3nt: TGTGCCAGCTCTTCGGCGGCGCACGAGACCCAGTACTTC; CDR3aa: CASSSAAHETQYF
abundance: few; j_gene: TRBJ1-1; d_gene: TRBD1; v_gene: TRBV7-9; CDR3nt: TGTGCCAGCAGCTATGCCGGACAGGGAACTGAAGCTTTCTTT; CDR3aa: CASSYAGQGTEAFF
abundance: NA; j_gene: TRBJ1-3; d_gene: NA; v_gene: TRBV28; CDR3nt: TGTGCCAGCAGTTTCGAGCGCCAAGGAGGAAACACCATATATTTT; CDR3aa: CASSFERQGGNTIYF